This TCR beta chain originates from a study of shared clonotypes between healthy human individuals. In the study overall: Three CD4 naive, three CD4 memory, two CD8 naive and one CD8 memory plate were used per donor.

Each donor was a Caucasian adult residing in Nashville, Tennessee. Details on this clone: As yet, its antigen is unknown. Distinct nucleotide sequences in the sample also encode this CDR3.

Study-level findings and limits: Of the naive CD4 clonotypes, roughly 5% were shared across a few donors.

The assay was immunoSEQ multiplex PCR, and TCRdb's table has in-frame clones only and misses some. Found here are about a million clones, 70% to 80% of them singletons; the top ten hold 0.7% to 0.95%. Per the germline V gene, CDR1 is SGHTA and CDR2 is FQGTGA. V was cut by 2 bases and J by 6 bases, with 4 bases left in between. CDR3 size: 12 residues. The sample consisted of memory CD4+ T cells from PBMCs. Described subset: CD45RA-negative fraction. This chain links TRBV7-3 with TRBJ2-2; D is undetermined. This clonotype was obtained from a man aged 18 to 35 in good health. Some clones in this sample may be carry-over from other donors' samples. The CDR3 is CASSLPPGELFF. CDR3 in DNA: TGTGCCAGCAGCTTACCACCCGGGGAGCTGTTTTTT.